This entry lists 16 T cell receptor beta chains sequenced from one sample in a study of shared clonotypes between healthy human individuals. Only in-frame clones appear in the TCRdb table, and some are missing; sequencing was by immunoSEQ multiplex PCR. The table shows about half a million clones, with about 78% occurring only once. The sequencing input was PBMCs. These receptors originate from a woman between 35 and 50 years old in good health. Some clones in this sample may be carry-over from other donors' samples.

This clone showed up just a few times. Other DNA variants within this sample encode the same CDR3. The V call is TRBV2, the J call TRBJ1-5; D is ambiguous. V was shortened by 11 bases and J by 1 base, with 12 bases between the two germline ends. Germline values: CDR1 SNHLY, CDR2 FYNNEI. The CDR3 is 13 residues long. The DNA for the CDR3 is TGTGCCTCCGATTTAAAAAGCAATCAGCCCCAGCATTTT. Protein product: CASDLKSNQPQHF. The whole variable domain, filled in from reference TRBV2 and TRBJ1-5, reads EPEVTQTPSHQVTQMGQEVILRCVPISNHLYFYWYRQILGQKVEFLVSFYNNEISEKSEIFDDQFSVERPDGSNFTLKIRSTKLEDSAMYFCASDLKSNQPQHFGDGTRLSIL.

The chain's CDR3 is CASSVPLAGGPGTDTQYF. CDR3 bases: TGTGCCAGCAGCGTTCCCCTAGCGGGAGGGCCGGGCACAGATACGCAGTATTTT. This sequence joins TRBV9 and TRBJ2-3; 12 bases line up with TRBD2. The J segment lost 1 base and the V segment lost 2 bases, leaving 8 bases of the junction unmatched. This CDR3 is 18 amino acids long. Per the germline V gene, CDR1 is SGDLS and CDR2 is YYNGEE.

This clone has a handful of counts. The rearrangement links TRBV5-1 to TRBJ1-5; 7 bases are shared with TRBD1. Trimming cost V 1 base and J 2 bases; bases outside gene matches: 0. The V gene's germline CDR1 is SGHRS and CDR2 YFSETQ. CDR3 length equals 14 residues. CDR3: CASSLTGGNQPQHF. The CDR3 DNA sequence: TGCGCCAGCAGCTTGACAGGGGGCAATCAGCCCCAGCATTTT.

The chain couples TRBV5-4 to TRBJ1-6; D may be TRBD1 (5 bases). The CDR3 is 14 residues long. Germline CDR1 is SGHNT and CDR2 is YYREEE (reference sequence). Trimming left V 4 bases short and J 7 bases short, with 12 bases between. The CDR3 loop is CASSRRVGNSPLHF. In nucleotides, the CDR3 is TGTGCCAGCAGCCGCAGGGTTGGGAATTCACCCCTCCACTTT.

The chain joins TRBV20-1 to TRBJ2-1; possibly TRBD2 for D (5 bases). Germline V gene sequence: CDR1 DFQATT, CDR2 SNEGSKA (reference sequence). V gave up 5 bases and J gave up 8 bases, with 10 bases separating them. CDR3 length: 11 residues. The CDR3 region is CSALLGDEQFF. CDR3 coding DNA: TGCAGTGCTCTTCTCGGGGATGAGCAGTTCTTC.

V is TRBV7-3 and J is TRBJ2-1; D call uncertain. From germline, CDR1 is SGHTA and CDR2 FQGTGA. With 3 bases removed from V and 5 bases from J, the gap between germline ends came to 8 bases. CDR3 length: 13 residues. CDR3 sequence (DNA): TGTGCCAGCAGCTTGAACGTTAACAATGAGCAGTTCTTC. It is translated as CASSLNVNNEQFF.

This clone occurred once. The chain recombines TRBV11-2 with TRBJ2-5; no clear D. The V gene's germline CDR1 is SGHAT and CDR2 FQNNGV. Between the trimmed V and J ends, which lost 5 bases and 1 base, there was a span of 2 bases. The CDR3 covers 11 residues. The CDR3 coding sequence is TGTGCCAGCAGCCGCCAAGAGACCCAGTACTTC. It yields the protein CASSRQETQYF.

The chain uses TRBV7-9 and TRBJ1-1; D is possibly TRBD1 (5 bases). The CDR3 is made up of 13 amino acids. Germline assignment: CDR1 SEHNR and CDR2 FQNEAQ (reference sequence). Between the trimmed V and J ends, which lost 5 bases and 4 bases, there was a span of 11 bases. CDR3 loop: CASSPTRGTEAFF. CDR3 coding DNA: TGTGCCAGCAGCCCTACAAGGGGCACTGAAGCTTTCTTT.

V usage is TRBV28 and J usage is TRBJ2-7, with TRBD1 as a possible D gene (5 bases). V shed 2 bases and J shed 0 bases, with 14 bases lying between them. Per the germline V gene, CDR1 is MDHEN and CDR2 is SYDVKM. The CDR3 spans 16 residues. CDR3 bases: TGTGCCAGCAGTTTACCACGGACAAGGGACTCCTACGAGCAGTACTTC. Protein product: CASSLPRTRDSYEQYF.

J is TRBJ2-5 and V is TRBV5-6; D is tentatively TRBD1 or TRBD2 (5 bases each). V lost 1 base to trimming and J lost 5 bases, with 9 bases between them. CDR3 length: 13 amino acids. Germline-derived CDR1 and CDR2 are SGHDT and YYEEEE. Here the CDR3 DNA reads TGTGCCAGCAGCTTGTCTGGGACGGAGACCCAGTACTTC. Translating gives CASSLSGTETQYF. Drawing the rest from reference TRBV5-6 and TRBJ2-5, the complete variable domain is DAGVTQSPTHLIKTRGQQVTLRCSPKSGHDTVSWYQQALGQGPQFIFQYYEEEERQRGNFPDRFSGHQFPNYSSELNVNALLLGDSALYLCASSLSGTETQYFGPGTRLLVL.

The CDR3 region has the DNA TGTGCCAGCACCCGGTGGGGGGGCACTGAAGCTTTCTTT. Amino acid sequence: CASTRWGGTEAFF. The rearrangement uses TRBV19 and TRBJ1-1; weak D call: TRBD1 (5 bases). Trimming took off 9 bases at V and 4 bases at J, with 15 bases between the two ends. Germline values: CDR1 LNHDA, CDR2 SQIVND (reference sequence). This CDR3 has 13 residues. Full variable domain (missing parts from reference TRBV19 and TRBJ1-1): DGGITQSPKYLFRKEGQNVTLSCEQNLNHDAMYWYRQDPGQGLRLIYYSQIVNDFQKGDIAEGYSVSREKKESFPLTVTSAQKNPTAFYLCASTRWGGTEAFFGQGTRLTVV.

This clone has only a few counts. The chain recombines TRBV27 with TRBJ2-1; 7 bases align to TRBD2. Germline-derived CDR1 and CDR2 are MNHEY and SMNVEV (reference sequence). Trimming took 6 bases from V and 4 from J; bases not matched to a gene: 6. This CDR3 region has 14 residues. CDR3 loop: CASSRDYEYNEQFF. The CDR3 coding sequence is TGTGCCAGCAGCAGGGACTACGAGTACAATGAGCAGTTCTTC.

The rearrangement links TRBV4-3 to TRBJ1-1; no definite D call. V dropped 0 bases and J dropped 10 bases, with 15 bases sitting between them. Germline values: CDR1 LGHNA, CDR2 YSLEER. This CDR3 comprises 14 residues. The DNA of the CDR3 is TGCGCCAGCAGCCAAGATGTCAGGCAAAGCGGAGCTTTCTTT. Amino acids: CASSQDVRQSGAFF.

The chain recombines TRBV5-1 with TRBJ1-1; 8 nucleotides align to TRBD1. The V and J ends lost 0 bases and 3 bases, in that order; junction bases with no gene match: 7. The V gene's germline CDR1 is SGHRS and CDR2 YFSETQ. The CDR3 length is 16 residues. CDR3 nucleotides: TGCGCCAGCAGCTTGGTTTTTCAGGGGGCTGACACTGAAGCTTTCTTT. Its protein product is CASSLVFQGADTEAFF.

The chain couples TRBV11-3 to TRBJ1-1; the D gene is possibly TRBD1 (5 bases). The CDR3 is 15 amino acids. The ends were cut back, 6 bases at V and 3 bases at J, with 17 bases in the middle. Germline-derived CDR1 and CDR2 are SGHNT and YENEEA. CDR3 in amino acids: CASSGDGQGDTEAFF. CDR3 nucleotides: TGTGCCAGCAGTGGAGACGGGCAGGGCGACACTGAAGCTTTCTTT.

For the CDR3, the DNA is TGTGCCAGTAAGGACAGGGTGCTCGGGGCCCAGTACTTC. Its protein product is CASKDRVLGAQYF. V gene TRBV6-1 combines with J gene TRBJ2-5, with 8 bases fitting TRBD1. The CDR3 runs to 13 residues. Looked up from germline, CDR1 is MNHNS and CDR2 is SASEGT. The V gene end was trimmed by 9 bases and the J gene end by 9 bases; junction bases not matched to a gene: 12.